A selection of T cell receptor beta chains follows, all from one sample in a study of blood T cell repertoires in COVID-19. Method: immunoSEQ multiplex PCR; TCRdb's copy keeps in-frame clones and lacks some. The data show hundreds of thousands of clones, with 65% to 90% seen just once and more than 4.5% held by the top ten. Sequenced input: peripheral blood. The receptor source for this set is a man in his forties or fifties with active or convalescent COVID-19. The CDR3 runs from the conserved cysteine through the conserved F or W. A D gene is named only where the DNA matches it firmly.

V gene,D gene,J gene,CDR3 protein,CDR3 DNA
TRBV28,TRBD1,TRBJ2-7,CASEKTGGSYEQYF,TGTGCCAGCGAAAAGACAGGGGGGTCCTACGAGCAGTACTTC
TRBV4-2,TRBD1,TRBJ1-3,CASSRYGQGAFDSGNTIYF,TGTGCCAGCAGCCGGTACGGACAGGGGGCTTTTGACTCTGGAAACACCATATATTTT
TRBV13,TRBD2,TRBJ2-3,CASSPRTSGSWTDTQYF,TGTGCCAGCAGCCCTAGGACTAGCGGGAGTTGGACAGATACGCAGTATTTT
TRBV2,-,TRBJ2-3,CASSSTRAAPDTQYF,TGTGCCAGCAGTTCGACTAGAGCAGCCCCAGATACGCAGTATTTT
TRBV3-1/TRBV3-2,-,TRBJ2-7,CASSQGQADYEQYF,TGTGCCAGCAGCCAAGGGCAAGCGGACTACGAGCAGTACTTC
TRBV11-2,-,TRBJ2-1,CASSSGPEQFF,TGTGCCAGCAGCTCGGGTCCCGAGCAGTTCTTC
TRBV20-1,-,TRBJ2-6,CSASVSYSGANVLTF,TGCAGTGCTAGTGTCAGTTATTCTGGGGCCAACGTCCTGACTTTC
TRBV3-1/TRBV3-2,-,TRBJ1-5,CASSLEGRPQHF,TGTGCCAGCAGCCTGGAGGGGCGGCCCCAGCATTTT
TRBV12-3/TRBV12-4,-,TRBJ2-5,CASTQGPGETQYF,TGTGCCAGCACCCAGGGCCCCGGAGAGACCCAGTACTTC
TRBV7-9,TRBD2,TRBJ2-1,CASVGGSSYNEQFF,TGTGCCAGTGTCGGCGGGAGCTCCTACAATGAGCAGTTCTTC
TRBV12-5,-,TRBJ2-7,CASGSLGITYEQYF,TGTGCTAGTGGTTCACTAGGGATTACCTACGAGCAGTACTTC
TRBV12-3/TRBV12-4,-,TRBJ2-5,CASSSRAREAQYF,TGTGCCAGCAGTTCCAGGGCGAGGGAGGCCCAGTACTTC